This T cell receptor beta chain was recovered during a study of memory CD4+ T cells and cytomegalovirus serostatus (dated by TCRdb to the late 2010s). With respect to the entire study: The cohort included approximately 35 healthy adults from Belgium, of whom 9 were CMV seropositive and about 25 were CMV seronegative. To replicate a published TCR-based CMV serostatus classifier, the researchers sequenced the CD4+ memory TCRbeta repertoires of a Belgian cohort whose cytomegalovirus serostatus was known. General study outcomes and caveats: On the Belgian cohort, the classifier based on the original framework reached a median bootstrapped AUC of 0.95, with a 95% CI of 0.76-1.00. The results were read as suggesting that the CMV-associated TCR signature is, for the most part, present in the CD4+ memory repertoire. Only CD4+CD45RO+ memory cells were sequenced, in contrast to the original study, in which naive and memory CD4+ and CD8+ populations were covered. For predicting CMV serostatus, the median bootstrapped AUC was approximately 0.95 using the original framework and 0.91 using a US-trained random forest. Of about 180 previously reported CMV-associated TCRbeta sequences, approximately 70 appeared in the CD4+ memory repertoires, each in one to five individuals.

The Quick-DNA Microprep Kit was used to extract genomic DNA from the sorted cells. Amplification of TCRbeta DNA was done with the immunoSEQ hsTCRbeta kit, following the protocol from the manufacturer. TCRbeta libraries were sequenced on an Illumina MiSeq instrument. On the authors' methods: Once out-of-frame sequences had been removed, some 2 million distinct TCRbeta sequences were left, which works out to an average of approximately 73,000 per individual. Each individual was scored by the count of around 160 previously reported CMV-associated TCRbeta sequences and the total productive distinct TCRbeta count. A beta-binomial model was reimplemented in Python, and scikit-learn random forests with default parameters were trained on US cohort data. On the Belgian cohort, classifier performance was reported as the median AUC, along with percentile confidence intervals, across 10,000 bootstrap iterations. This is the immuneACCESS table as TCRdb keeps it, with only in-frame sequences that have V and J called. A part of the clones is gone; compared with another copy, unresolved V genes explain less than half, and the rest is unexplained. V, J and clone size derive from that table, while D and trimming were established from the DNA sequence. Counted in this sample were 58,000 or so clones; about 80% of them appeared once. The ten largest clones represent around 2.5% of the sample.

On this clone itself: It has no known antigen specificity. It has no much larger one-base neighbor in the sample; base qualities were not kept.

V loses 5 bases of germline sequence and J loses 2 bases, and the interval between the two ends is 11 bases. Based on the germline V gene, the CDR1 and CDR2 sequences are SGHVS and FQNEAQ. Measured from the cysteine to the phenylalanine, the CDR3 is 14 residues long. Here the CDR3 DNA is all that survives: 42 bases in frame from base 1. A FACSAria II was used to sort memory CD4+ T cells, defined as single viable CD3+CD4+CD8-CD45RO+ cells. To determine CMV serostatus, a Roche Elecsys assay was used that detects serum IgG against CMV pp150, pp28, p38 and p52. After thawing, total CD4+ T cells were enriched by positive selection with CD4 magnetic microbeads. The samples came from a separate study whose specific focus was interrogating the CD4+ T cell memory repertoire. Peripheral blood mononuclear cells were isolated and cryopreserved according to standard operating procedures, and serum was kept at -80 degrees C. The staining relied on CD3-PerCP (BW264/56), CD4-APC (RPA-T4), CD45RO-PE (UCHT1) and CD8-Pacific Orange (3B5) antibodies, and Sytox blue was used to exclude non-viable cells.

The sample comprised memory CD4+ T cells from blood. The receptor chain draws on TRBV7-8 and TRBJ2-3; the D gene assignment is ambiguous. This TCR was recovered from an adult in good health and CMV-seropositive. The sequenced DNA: TGTGCCAGCAGCCTCAGGCCCGCCACAGATACGCAGTATTTT. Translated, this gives CASSLRPATDTQYF. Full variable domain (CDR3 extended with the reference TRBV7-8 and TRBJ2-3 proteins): GAGVSQSPRYKVAKRGQDVALRCDPISGHVSLFWYQQALGQGPEFLTYFQNEAQLDKSGLPSDRFFAERPEGSVSTLKIQRTQQEDSAVYLCASSLRPATDTQYFGPGTRLTVL.